The clone carrying this T cell receptor beta chain was counted a single time. As yet, its antigen is unknown. The data were produced by immunoSEQ multiplex PCR, yet TCRdb's version contains in-frame clones alone and is incomplete. This sample has fewer than 400,000 clones; under 70% occur once, and the top ten carry roughly 6%. V dropped 5 bases and J dropped 0 bases, with 11 bases sitting between them. In germline, CDR1 is MDHEN, CDR2 SYDVKM. The CDR3 runs 15 residues. The source of the sample is a study of cytotoxic CD8 clonotypes in ibrutinib-treated CLL. On the study more broadly: Following treatment for a median around twelve months, range 6 to 36, response samples were then taken.

Study results and limitations: Public clonotypes were seen rarely and were contracted or stable on treatment. At the start, clonality exceeded age-matched healthy donors and followed circulating CD8+ T-cell counts.

The J gene is TRBJ1-3, the V gene TRBV28; possible D gene TRBD1, 5 bases. This material consisted of PBMCs, taken after 36 months of ibrutinib treatment. This sequence was found in a human donor with chronic lymphocytic leukemia. CDR3 loop: CASSLPGYSGNTIYF. CDR3 coding DNA: TGTGCCAGCAGTCTCCCAGGGTACTCTGGAAACACCATATATTTT. The variable domain in full, with the rest retrieved from reference TRBV28 and TRBJ1-3, is DVKVTQSSRYLVKRTGEKVFLECVQDMDHENMFWYRQDPGLGLRLIYFSYDVKMKEKGDIPEGYSVSREKKERFSLILESASTNQTSMYLCASSLPGYSGNTIYFGEGSWLTVV.